This paragraph covers one TCR beta chain sequence. Its antigen has not been determined. It has no much larger one-base neighbor in the sample; base qualities were not kept. The entry originates in a study of response to subunit inactivated influenza vaccine (dated by TCRdb to between 2018 and 2020). Regarding the complete study: To follow how T cells responded to a trivalent subunit inactivated influenza vaccine, the researchers relied on deep quantitative profiling of the T cell receptor repertoire. Broader findings and caveats from the paper: It was suggested by the authors that each seasonal influenza vaccination may recruit only a limited number of new T cells.

The library was prepared using RT-PCR. The instrument was an Illumina HiSeq 2500. TCRdb ran its own pipeline on the public reads, namely fastp trimming at Q25 and MiXCR clone calling, and kept in-frame beta chains. Each record represents a unique CDR3 protein, reported with the most common genes and DNA among its rows. Within this sample are roughly 700,000 distinct CDR3 sequences, with about 14% of them counted one time only. Of the sample, 6% to 7% falls within the top ten clones. This clonotype was obtained from a man between 50 and 59 years old who received an inactivated influenza vaccine. Donor details come from another sample of the same person, matched by shared clones. This material consisted of PBMCs from blood, taken 14 to 15 days before vaccination.

The CDR3 corresponds to CSASGTSGRGQETQYF. The nucleotides read TGCAGTGCTAGTGGGACTAGCGGGAGGGGTCAAGAGACCCAGTACTTC. This chain is built from TRBV20-1 and TRBJ2-5; 16 central bases correspond to TRBD2. From V the trimming removes 3 bases and from J it removes 2 bases, while the gene matches leave 3 bases of the junction unaccounted for. Taken from the germline V gene (reference sequence), the CDR1 and CDR2 loops are DFQATT and SNEGSKA. The CDR3 numbers 16 residues from cysteine through phenylalanine. Left in the record is the CDR3 DNA by itself, 48 bases read in frame from the first base.